A single sample gave rise to the 24 T cell receptor beta chains below, sequenced in a study of blood T cells in healthy people across ages (dated by TCRdb to the mid-2010s). The library was generated by 5' RACE. Sequencing took place on an Illumina HiSeq 2500. A second roughly 6 to 12 cycle PCR used a sample-barcoded 5' primer and a J-beta primer mix. Using fastp at Q25 and MiXCR, TCRdb reprocessed the public reads and kept productive beta chains. Rows matching on CDR3 protein sequence are summarized as one entry with the most common DNA and genes. The table for this sample lists 1.2 million to 1.5 million distinct CDR3 sequences; roughly 59% of them were counted only once. In total, the top ten clones hold more than 6% of the sample. The sequencing sample was made of blood. The receptors shown here come from a man aged 18 to 35 in good health.

In this sample, this clonotype turned up once. The chain recombines TRBV20-1 with TRBJ2-3; 8 bases match TRBD1. V shed 4 bases, J shed 0 bases, and the junction held 3 bases outside the gene matches. The CDR3 length is 14 residues. Germline V gives CDR1 DFQATT, CDR2 SNEGSKA (reference sequence). DNA for the CDR3: TGCAGTGCTAAGACAGGGGCCAGCACAGATACGCAGTATTTT. Its protein product is CSAKTGASTDTQYF.

The V gene is TRBV29-1, the J gene TRBJ1-2, with TRBD1 as a possible D gene (6 bases). CDR1 is SQVTM and CDR2 is ANQGSEA in the germline V gene. V was pared by 4 bases and J by 0 bases, with 21 bases between. This CDR3 has 17 amino acids. CDR3 nucleotides: TGCAGCGTTGTTACCACAGGGTATCGTTTAACTAACTATGGCTACACCTTC. Amino acid sequence: CSVVTTGYRLTNYGYTF.

This chain connects TRBV3-1 to TRBJ2-6, with no clear D. Trimming left V 5 bases short and J 0 bases short, with 20 bases between. Germline values: CDR1 LGHDT, CDR2 YNNKEL (reference sequence). This CDR3 has 19 amino acids. Here the CDR3 reads CASSSYAPTTLSGANVLTF. CDR3 DNA: TGTGCCAGCAGCTCATATGCTCCAACCACACTCTCTGGGGCCAACGTCCTGACTTTC.

In its sample, this clonotype was seen once. The chain couples TRBV7-6 to TRBJ2-7, with a tentative D call TRBD1 (6 bases). The CDR3 loop spans 16 amino acids. V was cut by 1 base and J by 0 bases, with 13 bases left in between. The germline CDR1 and CDR2 sequences are SGHVS and FNYEAQ. The CDR3 protein is CASSLGGGRASYEQYF. The DNA for the CDR3 is TGTGCCAGCAGCTTAGGTGGGGGCAGGGCCTCCTACGAGCAGTACTTC.

The chain has TRBV6-7 and TRBJ1-1; possible D gene TRBD1, 5 bases. TRBV6-7 belongs to the ORF category, with a function that is uncertain. The CDR3 spans 16 residues. Trimming took 2 bases from V and 3 from J, leaving 16 bases between them. As DNA, the CDR3 is TGTGCCAGCAGTTACCTAGGGGACGAAGGGGACACTGAAGCTTTCTTT. As protein: CASSYLGDEGDTEAFF.

Only a few counts were recorded for this clonotype. The chain employs TRBV20-1 and TRBJ2-7; a weak D match, TRBD1 (6 bases). V lost 2 bases, J lost 3 bases, and 11 bases lay in between. There are 13 residues in the CDR3. The germline CDR1 and CDR2 sequences are DFQATT and SNEGSKA (reference sequence). This CDR3 is CSARPLDSYEQYF. The CDR3 DNA is TGCAGTGCTAGACCCCTGGACAGCTACGAGCAGTACTTC.

The rearrangement uses TRBV4-2 and TRBJ2-3, with D unresolved. Germline lookup yields CDR1 LGHNA and CDR2 YNFKEQ. The CDR3 consists of 13 residues. Trimming left V 0 bases short and J 7 bases short, with 8 bases between. The CDR3 is CASSQDGRNTQYF. In DNA, the CDR3 is TGTGCCAGCAGCCAAGATGGGCGGAATACGCAGTATTTT.

The V call is TRBV3-1, the J call TRBJ1-1; D gene uncertain. This CDR3 is 14 amino acids long. CDR1 LGHDT and CDR2 YNNKEL come from the germline V gene (reference sequence). V dropped 1 base and J dropped 2 bases, with 8 bases sitting between them. CDR3 in DNA: TGTGCCAGCAGCCAAGGGTTGAAAAACACTGAAGCTTTCTTT. It encodes CASSQGLKNTEAFF.

The J gene is TRBJ2-4, the V gene TRBV5-5; TRBD1 matches 8 bases. Judging by the DNA end, TRBJ2-7 fits better; the J call may be wrong. The CDR3 has 15 amino acids. Germline V gene data show CDR1 as SGHKS and CDR2 as YYEKEE (reference sequence). The CDR3 spells CASSNPSRGQYEQYF. For the CDR3, the DNA is TGTGCCAGCAGCAACCCGTCCAGGGGGCAATACGAGCAGTACTTC.

The chain combines TRBV20-1 with TRBJ1-2; D remains unclear. Trimming removed 3 bases from V and 0 bases from J, with 11 bases in between. CDR3 length: 14 residues. The germline V gene has CDR1 DFQATT and CDR2 SNEGSKA (reference sequence). The CDR3 is CSARKTASNYGYTF. In DNA, the CDR3 is TGCAGTGCTAGGAAGACGGCTTCTAACTATGGCTACACCTTC.

This sequence joins TRBV20-1 and TRBJ2-3; D may be TRBD1 (6 bases). CDR3 size: 13 residues. The V and J ends lost 3 bases and 11 bases respectively, with 18 bases between them. Germline loops: CDR1 DFQATT, CDR2 SNEGSKA (reference sequence). CDR3 region: CSASEDRRMRQYF. The CDR3 coding sequence is TGCAGTGCTAGTGAGGACAGACGGATGAGGCAGTATTTT.

V is TRBV2 and J is TRBJ2-2; possibly TRBD1 or TRBD2 for D (5 bases each). The germline CDR1 and CDR2 sequences are SNHLY and FYNNEI. Trimming pared 8 bases from V and 0 bases from J, leaving 10 bases between. The CDR3 sequence is 14 residues long. DNA for the CDR3: TGTGCCAGCCTTAGGGACGCGAACACCGGGGAGCTGTTTTTT. Translating it yields CASLRDANTGELFF.

This clonotype occurred once. The chain carries TRBV20-1 and TRBJ1-5; D is uncertain. The V and J ends lost 4 bases and 4 bases respectively, with 14 bases between them. The CDR3 extends over 14 amino acids. CDR1 is DFQATT, CDR2 SNEGSKA, per germline (reference sequence). CDR3 nucleotide sequence: TGCAGTGCTATTCGGGCGACGAGGAATCAGCCCCAGCATTTT. Protein sequence: CSAIRATRNQPQHF.

The rearrangement uses TRBV4-1 and TRBJ1-4; D gene uncertain. CDR1 is MGHRA and CDR2 is YSYEKL in the germline V gene. The CDR3 is made up of 16 amino acids. The V gene lost 0 bases and the J gene lost 1 base, with 9 bases spanning the gap. Here the CDR3 DNA reads TGCGCCAGCAGCCAAGATTATCCCGGAACTAATGAAAAACTGTTTTTT. It translates to CASSQDYPGTNEKLFF.

This sequence joins TRBV7-2 and TRBJ2-5; D perhaps matches TRBD2 (5 bases). V was cut by 5 bases and J by 4 bases, with 14 bases left in between. The CDR3 sequence is 14 residues long. The germline V gene has CDR1 SGHTA and CDR2 FQGNSA. The CDR3 region has the DNA TGTGCCAGCAGCCCACGGTCGGGGTTAGAGACCCAGTACTTC. Its translation is CASSPRSGLETQYF. Looking up the rest from reference TRBV7-2 and TRBJ2-5 gives the full variable domain: GAGVSQSPSNKVTEKGKDVELRCDPISGHTALYWYRQSLGQGLEFLIYFQGNSAPDKSGLPSDRFSAERTGGSVSTLTIQRTQQEDSAVYLCASSPRSGLETQYFGPGTRLLVL.

The chain couples TRBV6-1 to TRBJ2-7; TRBD2 agrees at 9 bases. Germline V gene data show CDR1 as MNHNS and CDR2 as SASEGT. The length of the CDR3 is 13 residues. J gave up 1 base and V 7 bases, and 2 bases lay outside the gene matches. This CDR3 is CASILAGSYEQYF. The DNA for the CDR3 is TGTGCCAGCATCCTAGCGGGATCCTACGAGCAGTACTTC.

This clonotype has a handful of counts. This chain uses TRBV4-2 with TRBJ1-6, with D possibly matching TRBD1 (6 bases). The germline CDR1 and CDR2 sequences are LGHNA and YNFKEQ. The CDR3 is 18 amino acids. V was trimmed by 0 bases and J by 0 bases, leaving 12 bases between them. CDR3 region: CASSQDITGSSYNSPLHF. CDR3 bases: TGTGCCAGCAGCCAAGATATAACAGGGAGCTCCTATAATTCACCCCTCCACTTT.

The chain links TRBV29-1 to TRBJ1-2; no firm D call. CDR3 size: 8 residues. Germline V gives CDR1 SQVTM, CDR2 ANQGSEA. Trimming removed 8 bases at V and 7 bases at J, with 5 bases between. CDR3 residues: CSLGGYTF. The CDR3 DNA is TGCAGCCTGGGTGGCTACACCTTC. The full variable domain, in which reference TRBV29-1 and TRBJ1-2 provide the parts outside the CDR3, is SAVISQKPSRDICQRGTSLTIQCQVDSQVTMMFWYRQQPGQSLTLIATANQGSEATYESGFVIDKFPISRPNLTFSTLTVSNMSPEDSSIYLCSLGGYTFGSGTRLTVV.

CDR3 sequence reads: CASSSTGTTADTQYF. The DNA for the CDR3 is TGTGCCAGCAGCTCGACCGGGACTACCGCAGATACGCAGTATTTT. This chain joins TRBV7-9 and TRBJ2-3; TRBD2 agrees at 7 bases. Germline values: CDR1 SEHNR, CDR2 FQNEAQ (reference sequence). V trimming: 4 bases; J trimming: 4 bases; junction bases outside the gene matches: 8. The CDR3 spans 15 residues.

This chain links TRBV28 with TRBJ2-5; D remains unclear. CDR1 and CDR2 from the germline V gene are MDHEN and SYDVKM. This CDR3 spans 17 amino acids. V gave up 5 bases and J gave up 4 bases, with 23 bases separating them. The chain's CDR3 is CASSQTPGRLPGETQYF. The CDR3 DNA follows: TGTGCCAGCAGTCAAACCCCCGGGCGGCTGCCGGGAGAGACCCAGTACTTC.

V is TRBV29-1 and J is TRBJ2-7, with D maybe TRBD1 (6 bases). The V and J ends lost 6 bases and 6 bases respectively, with 15 bases between them. The CDR3 contains 12 residues. CDR1 and CDR2 (germline): SQVTM, ANQGSEA. The CDR3, as DNA: TGCAGCGTCAGGACAGTCCCCTCCGAGCAGTACTTC. Its translation: CSVRTVPSEQYF.

The chain combines TRBV20-1 with TRBJ2-1, with D perhaps given as TRBD1 or TRBD2 (5 bases each). Deletions cut 6 bases from V and 4 bases from J, with 16 bases between. In germline, CDR1 is DFQATT, CDR2 SNEGSKA (reference sequence). The CDR3 spans 14 residues. For the CDR3, the DNA is TGCAGTGCCCGGGGACGAGCGGCTTACAATGAGCAGTTCTTC. As protein: CSARGRAAYNEQFF.

The count of this clonotype is one. This chain uses TRBV4-3 with TRBJ1-1; the D gene is possibly TRBD1 (5 bases). This CDR3 spans 17 amino acids. Germline loops: CDR1 LGHNA, CDR2 YSLEER. Trimming shortened V by 1 base and J by 4 bases, and 19 bases separated the two germline ends. The CDR3 DNA is TGCGCCAGCAGCCAAGGAGGGGCCGCTGATATTGGCACTGAAGCTTTCTTT. Its translation is CASSQGGAADIGTEAFF.

The CDR3: CSARPPGGYGYTF. The CDR3, as DNA: TGCAGTGCTAGACCACCCGGGGGCTATGGCTACACCTTC. The chain carries TRBV20-1 and TRBJ1-2, with a possible D match to TRBD1 (5 bases). The V gene's germline CDR1 is DFQATT and CDR2 SNEGSKA (reference sequence). The CDR3 has 13 amino acids. V was shortened by 2 bases and J by 4 bases, with 11 bases between the two germline ends.